The T cell receptor (beta chain) under discussion was sequenced for a study of T cell responses to AZD1222 COVID-19 vaccine. Points from the study as a whole: Nearly half of unique spike-specific TCRs reportedly avoided B.1.351 and B.1.1.7 mutated regions. The donor group comprised mostly white British people and more females; the analysis possibly underestimated clonal diversity.

Whether given at about 4 or about 12 weeks, second doses were pooled. Profiled with immunoSEQ multiplex PCR; TCRdb holds only in-frame clones, not every one. Counted here are under 90,000 clones, 83% occurring once; the ten biggest clones make up 1.3%. As for this clone: Its antigen remains unidentified.

The germline V gene has CDR1 MNHNS and CDR2 SASEGT. V lost 5 bases and J lost 8, with 15 bases in between. The CDR3 sequence is 13 residues long. The rearrangement uses TRBV6-1 and TRBJ1-2; tentative D call: TRBD1 (6 bases). The specimen comprised peripheral blood, sampled 28 days after the second AZD1222 dose. The TCR sequence derives from an adult who received the AZD1222 COVID-19 vaccine. The CDR3: CASSPRDIPGYTF. In nucleotides, the CDR3 is TGTGCCAGCAGTCCCCGGGACATCCCCGGCTACACCTTC.